The table lists the clone carrying this TCR beta chain with a few counts. The protocol was immunoSEQ multiplex PCR, while the TCRdb copy is restricted to in-frame clones and leaves out a portion. This table holds about 51,000 clones, around 77% found once. The CDR3 consists of 13 residues. V was cut by 9 bases and J by 4 bases, with 15 bases left in between. Germline V gene lookup returns CDR1 MNHEY and CDR2 SMNVEV (reference sequence). This sample was taken from a study of OX40 agonist ivuxolimab in advanced cancers. The sample here was CD4+ or CD8+ T cells sorted from blood, taken in a trial of the OX40 agonist ivuxolimab. The source of this sequence is an adult with an advanced solid tumor such as melanoma, head and neck, liver or kidney cancer. The chain has TRBV27 and TRBJ1-2, with D unclear. The CDR3 coding sequence is TGTGCCAGTCCTAGGCGCCCGTGCTATGGCTACACCTTC. Its protein is CASPRRPCYGYTF.